This entry lists 10 T cell receptor beta chains sequenced from one sample in a study of low-dose radiotherapy and immunotherapy resistance in tumors. Covering alpha and beta chains, TRAV- and TRBV-specific primers were used for the first-strand cDNA. The PCR that amplified TCRs ran for around 21 cycles, relying on a constant-region primer and a V-primer adapter. TCRdb independently ran MiXCR on the reads; one entry per CDR3 protein. The sample holds roughly 8,000 distinct CDR3 sequences, about 60% seen once. These TCRs come from a human donor with advanced metastatic prostate, ovarian, gallbladder or colorectal cancer (not recorded which). This table probably holds off-target reads from a library built for another chain.

This clonotype has more than one count but fewer than ten. V usage is TRBV28 and J usage is TRBJ2-1; possibly TRBD1 or TRBD2 for D (5 bases each). Trimming shortened V by 10 bases and J by 6 bases, and 16 bases separated the two germline ends. The CDR3 length is 13 residues. Germline CDR1 reads MDHEN; CDR2 reads SYDVKM. For the CDR3, the DNA is TGTGCCACGACCCCCGGGGCGGGCAATGAGCAGTTCTTC. Its translation is CATTPGAGNEQFF.

The chain has TRBV5-1 and TRBJ1-4, with 11 bases matching TRBD1. Germline V gives CDR1 SGHRS, CDR2 YFSETQ. The length of the CDR3 is 16 residues. Trimming cost V 1 base and J 4 bases; bases outside gene matches: 3. The CDR3 loop is CASSLYGTGGNEKLFF. CDR3 DNA: TGCGCCAGCAGCTTGTACGGGACAGGGGGTAATGAAAAACTGTTTTTT.

The J gene is TRBJ2-7, the V gene TRBV2; D remains unclear. CDR3 size: 12 residues. Trimming removed 6 bases from V and 2 bases from J, with 8 bases in between. Germline assignment: CDR1 SNHLY and CDR2 FYNNEI. The CDR3 nucleotides are TGTGCCAGCAGACTCGATGCCTACGAGCAGTACTTC. Protein: CASRLDAYEQYF.

V and J are TRBV11-2 and TRBJ2-7, with D possibly being TRBD1 or TRBD2 (5 bases each). Per germline, CDR1 SGHAT and CDR2 FQNNGV. Trimming took off 2 bases at V and 2 bases at J, with 10 bases between the two ends. The CDR3 length is 14 residues. CDR3 amino acids: CASSLNTGPYEQYF. The CDR3 DNA is TGTGCCAGCAGCTTAAACACGGGACCCTACGAGCAGTACTTC. Combining the CDR3 with reference TRBV11-2 and TRBJ2-7 gives the whole variable domain EAGVAQSPRYKIIEKRQSVAFWCNPISGHATLYWYQQILGQGPKLLIQFQNNGVVDDSQLPKDRFSAERLKGVDSTLKIQPAKLEDSAVYLCASSLNTGPYEQYFGPGTRLTVT.

This clonotype was recorded a few times. This rearrangement joins TRBV4-2 to TRBJ2-5; D gene ambiguous. The V end lost 0 bases, the J end lost 5 bases, and 7 bases lay between the germline ends. CDR1 and CDR2 from the germline V gene are LGHNA and YNFKEQ. The length of the CDR3 is 13 residues. In DNA, the CDR3 is TGTGCCAGCAGCCAAGAGGGCTGGGAGACCCAGTACTTC. Amino acids: CASSQEGWETQYF.

This chain connects TRBV29-1 to TRBJ2-5, with 8 bases that match TRBD2. The germline V gene encodes CDR1 SQVTM and CDR2 ANQGSEA. V shed 1 base, J shed 5 bases, and the junction held 9 bases outside the gene matches. The CDR3 has 15 residues. The CDR3 is CSVEGQAGVGETQYF. CDR3 coding DNA: TGCAGCGTTGAAGGTCAAGCGGGAGTAGGCGAGACCCAGTACTTC.

The rearrangement uses TRBV10-3 and TRBJ2-1, with 11 bases fitting TRBD1. The germline V gene has CDR1 ENHRY and CDR2 SYGVKD. CDR3 length: 13 amino acids. V dropped 9 bases and J dropped 7; count of bases not matched to a gene: 5. DNA for the CDR3: TGTGCCATTTGGGACAGGGGGACGAATGAGCAGTTCTTC. Translation: CAIWDRGTNEQFF.

There are a few counts of this clonotype. The V and J genes are TRBV4-1 and TRBJ2-3; D is unresolved. Deletions cut 4 bases from V and 4 bases from J, with 12 bases between. This CDR3 is 14 amino acids long. From germline, CDR1 is MGHRA and CDR2 YSYEKL. The CDR3 bases are TGCGCCAGCAGCCCATGGTCGGCCTCAGATACGCAGTATTTT. Its translation is CASSPWSASDTQYF.

The chain joins TRBV28 to TRBJ2-1; 10 nucleotides match TRBD2. V trimming: 6 bases; J trimming: 2 bases; junction bases outside the gene matches: 7. CDR1 and CDR2 from the germline V gene are MDHEN and SYDVKM. The CDR3 covers 16 residues. CDR3 sequence reads: CASRSAGGAAYNEQFF. CDR3 DNA sequence: TGTGCCAGCAGGTCAGCGGGGGGGGCCGCCTACAATGAGCAGTTCTTC.

The chain couples TRBV6-1 to TRBJ1-4; tentatively, D is TRBD1 (5 bases). The CDR3 loop spans 18 amino acids. Germline loops: CDR1 MNHNS, CDR2 SASEGT. Trimming took off 0 bases at V and 6 bases at J, with 20 bases between the two ends. The CDR3 loop is CASSEALDTYLRHEKLFF. The CDR3 coding sequence is TGTGCCAGCAGTGAAGCCTTGGACACCTACCTTCGGCATGAAAAACTGTTTTTT.